This entry describes one TCR beta chain. The data were taken from a study of blood T cell repertoires in COVID-19. Study details: Sample material is recorded as cDNA or gDNA derived from T cells, B-cell-depleted T cells, or PBMCs.

The CDR3 spans 14 residues. V shed 0 bases and J shed 4 bases, with 10 bases lying between them. Germline values: CDR1 SGDLS, CDR2 YYNGEE. Original handling: The authors estimated nucleated cell counts from reference gene primer amplification. Some clones are missing from TCRdb's copy, which holds only in-frame ones; the method was immunoSEQ multiplex PCR. The V and J calls and clone size are taken from that table; D and trimming were inferred from the DNA. The profile shows some 150,000 clones, about 85% of them singletons. Sequenced input: PBMCs or T cells enriched from blood (not recorded which). This sequence joins TRBV9 and TRBJ1-2; D remains ambiguous. This sequence was found in a woman between 40 and 55 years old who had recovered from COVID-19. The CDR3: CASSVGTEGYGYTF. The CDR3 nucleotides read TGTGCCAGCAGCGTAGGTACGGAGGGCTATGGCTACACCTTC.